The entry below describes one TCR beta chain. Its target antigen remains unknown. It has no much larger one-base neighbor in the sample; base qualities were not kept. TCRdb lists the instrument as Illumina HiSeq 2500. Quantitative 5'-RACE with molecular barcodes was used to prepare TCR beta libraries. Regarding the original processing steps: A new computational method, built on a probabilistic model of VDJ rearrangement, was used to identify disease-linked TCR variants. TCRdb reprocessed the public reads (quality trimming at Q25 with fastp, clone calling with MiXCR) and kept in-frame beta chains. Identical CDR3 proteins give one entry, which carries the most common genes and DNA. TCRdb's processing, not the study's, gives the V and J calls here. For this sample there are about 130,000 distinct CDR3 sequences; about a tenth appear just once. In total, the top ten clones hold approximately 3.4% of the sample.

Trimming removed 0 bases from V and 2 bases from J, leaving 7 bases between the germline ends. From the germline V gene (reference sequence), CDR1 is SGHKS and CDR2 is YYEKEE. The CDR3 goes from the cysteine to the phenylalanine over 14 residues. The kept DNA is CDR3 alone, 42 bases in frame from the first base. These data are taken from a study of CD8 T cells in ankylosing spondylitis (dated 2017 in TCRdb). Looking at the study overall: To find TCR variants linked to disease, the study profiled T cell receptor beta repertoires in ankylosing spondylitis patients and healthy donors. Peripheral blood samples were taken, and synovial fluid was additionally collected from ankylosing spondylitis patients. The whole study cohort included 95 to 130 healthy donors and around 25 ankylosing spondylitis patients. On the study overall, not on this receptor specifically: Blood from ankylosing spondylitis patients appeared to be characterized by a TCR beta motif composed of 7 to 9 highly homologous amino acid variants. Some TCR beta motif variants had previously been reported in synovial fluid and blood of reactive arthritis patients, which suggested common disease-initiation mechanisms. The disease-linked clones had a CD8+ phenotype and were found at relatively low frequencies in peripheral blood. The disease-linked clones were reported as significantly enriched in matched synovial fluid samples from ankylosing spondylitis patients.

The sequenced material came from blood, either unsorted or a sorted T cell fraction (not recorded which). This clonotype originated in a male donor with ankylosing spondylitis or in good health (not recorded which). The rearranged segments are TRBV5-5 and TRBJ2-3, with the D gene call left open. The nucleotide sequence is TGTGCCAGCAGCTTGGCGACGACCACAGATACGCAGTATTTT. Translated, this is CASSLATTTDTQYF.